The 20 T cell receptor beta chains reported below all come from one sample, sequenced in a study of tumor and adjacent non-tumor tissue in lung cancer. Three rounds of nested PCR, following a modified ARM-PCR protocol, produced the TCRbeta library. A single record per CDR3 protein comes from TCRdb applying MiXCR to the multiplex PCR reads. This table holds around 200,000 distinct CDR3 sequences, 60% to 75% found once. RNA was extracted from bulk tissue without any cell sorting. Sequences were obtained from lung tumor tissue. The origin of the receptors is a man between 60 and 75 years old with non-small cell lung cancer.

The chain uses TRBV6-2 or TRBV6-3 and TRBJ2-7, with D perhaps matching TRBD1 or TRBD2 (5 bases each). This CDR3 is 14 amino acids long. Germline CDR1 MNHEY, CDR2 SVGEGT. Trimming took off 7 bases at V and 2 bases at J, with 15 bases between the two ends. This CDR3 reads CASIPRDGTYEQYF. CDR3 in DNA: TGTGCCAGCATCCCCCGGGACGGAACCTACGAGCAGTACTTC.

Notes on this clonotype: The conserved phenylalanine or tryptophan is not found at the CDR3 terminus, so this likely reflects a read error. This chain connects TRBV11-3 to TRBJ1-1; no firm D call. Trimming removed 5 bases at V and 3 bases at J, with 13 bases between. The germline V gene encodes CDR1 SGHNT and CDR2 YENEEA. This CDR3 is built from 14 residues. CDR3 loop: CASSIPEEYTEAFL. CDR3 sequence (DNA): TGTGCCAGCAGCATCCCCGAGGAGTACACTGAAGCTTTCTTA.

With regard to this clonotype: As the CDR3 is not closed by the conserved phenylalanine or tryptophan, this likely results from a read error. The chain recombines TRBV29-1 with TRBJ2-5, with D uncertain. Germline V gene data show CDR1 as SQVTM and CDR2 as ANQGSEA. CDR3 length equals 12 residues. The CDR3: CSVKESQETQYL. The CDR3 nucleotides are TGCAGCGTTAAAGAGAGCCAAGAGACCCAGTACTTA.

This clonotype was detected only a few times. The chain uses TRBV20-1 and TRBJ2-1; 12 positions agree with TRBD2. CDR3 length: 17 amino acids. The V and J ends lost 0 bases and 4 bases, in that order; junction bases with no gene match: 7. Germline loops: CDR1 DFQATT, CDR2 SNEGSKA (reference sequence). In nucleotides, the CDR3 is TGCAGTGCTAGAGATCCGGCTAGCGGGAGGGTTTACAATGAGCAGTTCTTC. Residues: CSARDPASGRVYNEQFF.

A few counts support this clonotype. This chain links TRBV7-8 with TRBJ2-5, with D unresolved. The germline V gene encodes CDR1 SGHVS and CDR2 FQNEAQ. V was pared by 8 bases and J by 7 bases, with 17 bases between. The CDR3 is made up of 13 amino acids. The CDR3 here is CASSPKLIGTQYF. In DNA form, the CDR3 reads TGTGCCAGCTCACCGAAACTAATAGGGACCCAGTACTTC.

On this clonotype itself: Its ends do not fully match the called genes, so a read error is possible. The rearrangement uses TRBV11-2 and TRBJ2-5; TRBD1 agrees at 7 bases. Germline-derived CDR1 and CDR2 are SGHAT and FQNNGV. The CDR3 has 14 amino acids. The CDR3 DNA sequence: TGTGCCAGCAACTCAGGACAGGTTCTGGAGACCCAGAACTTC. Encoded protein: CASNSGQVLETQNF. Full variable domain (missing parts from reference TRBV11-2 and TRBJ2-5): EAGVAQSPRYKIIEKRQSVAFWCNPISGHATLYWYQQILGQGPKLLIQFQNNGVVDDSQLPKDRFSAERLKGVDSTLKIQPAKLEDSAVYLCASNSGQVLETQNFGPGTRLLVL.

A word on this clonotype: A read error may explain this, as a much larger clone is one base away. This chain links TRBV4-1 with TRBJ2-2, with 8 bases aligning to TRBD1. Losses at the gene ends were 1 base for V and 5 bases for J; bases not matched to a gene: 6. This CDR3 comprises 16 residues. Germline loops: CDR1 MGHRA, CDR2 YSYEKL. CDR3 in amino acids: CASSQVETGVTGELFF. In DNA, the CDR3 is TGCGCCAGCAGCCAAGTGGAGACAGGGGTGACCGGGGAGCTGTTTTTT.

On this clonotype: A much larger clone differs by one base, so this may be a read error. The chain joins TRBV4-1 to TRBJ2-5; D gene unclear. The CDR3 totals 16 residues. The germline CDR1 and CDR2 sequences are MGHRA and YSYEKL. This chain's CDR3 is CANSQTPVRSQETQYF. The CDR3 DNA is TGCGCCAACAGCCAGACCCCGGTACGATCCCAAGAGACCCAGTACTTC.

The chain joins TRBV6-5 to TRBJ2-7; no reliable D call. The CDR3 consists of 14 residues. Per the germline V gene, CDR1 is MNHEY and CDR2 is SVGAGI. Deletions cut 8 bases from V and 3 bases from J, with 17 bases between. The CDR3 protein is CASQLSASDYEQYF. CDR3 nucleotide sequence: TGTGCCAGCCAACTCAGCGCCTCGGACTACGAGCAGTACTTC.

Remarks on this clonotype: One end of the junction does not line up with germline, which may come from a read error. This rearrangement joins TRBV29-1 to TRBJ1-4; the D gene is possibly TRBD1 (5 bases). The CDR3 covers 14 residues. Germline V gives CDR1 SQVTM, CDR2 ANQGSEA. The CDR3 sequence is CSIEGRSTGEKLFF. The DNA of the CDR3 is TGCAGCATTGAAGGGAGAAGTACAGGTGAAAAACTGTTTTTT.

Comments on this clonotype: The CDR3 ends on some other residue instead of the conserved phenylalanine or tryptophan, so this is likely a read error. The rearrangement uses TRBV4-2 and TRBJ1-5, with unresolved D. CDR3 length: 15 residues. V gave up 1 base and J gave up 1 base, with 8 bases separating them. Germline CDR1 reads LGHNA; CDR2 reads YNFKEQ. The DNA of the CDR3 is TGTGCCAGCAGCCAAGGCTCGGGGAGCAATCAGCCCCAGCATCTT. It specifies CASSQGSGSNQPQHL.

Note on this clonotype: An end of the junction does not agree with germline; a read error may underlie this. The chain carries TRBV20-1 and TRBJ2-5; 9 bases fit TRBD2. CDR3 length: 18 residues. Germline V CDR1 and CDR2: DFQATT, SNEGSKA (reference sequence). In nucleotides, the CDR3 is TGCCGTGCTAGAGATCCTAGTAGCGGGGGCCGTACTAAAGAGACCCAGTACTTC. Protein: CRARDPSSGGRTKETQYF.

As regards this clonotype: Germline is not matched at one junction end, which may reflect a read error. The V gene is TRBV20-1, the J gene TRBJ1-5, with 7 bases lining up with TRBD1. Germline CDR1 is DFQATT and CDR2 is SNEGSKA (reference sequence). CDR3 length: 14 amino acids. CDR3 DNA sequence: TGCAGTGGTAGAGCATTAGGGGGCTGGCAGCCCCAGCATTTT. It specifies CSGRALGGWQPQHF.

Here the CDR3 reads CASSQHHGGGGYTF. As DNA, the CDR3 is TGCGCCAGCAGTCAACATCACGGGGGAGGTGGCTACACCTTC. V is TRBV4-1 and J is TRBJ1-2, with a possible D match to TRBD1 (5 bases). This CDR3 region has 14 residues. The V end was cut by 6 bases, the J end by 7 bases, with 18 bases between. Per the germline V gene, CDR1 is MGHRA and CDR2 is YSYEKL.

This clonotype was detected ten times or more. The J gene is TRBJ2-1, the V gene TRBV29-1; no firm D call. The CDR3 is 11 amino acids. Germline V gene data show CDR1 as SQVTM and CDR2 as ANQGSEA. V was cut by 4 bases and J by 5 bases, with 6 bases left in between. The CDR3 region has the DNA TGCAGCGTTGCCCCAGACAATGAGCAGTTCTTC. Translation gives CSVAPDNEQFF.

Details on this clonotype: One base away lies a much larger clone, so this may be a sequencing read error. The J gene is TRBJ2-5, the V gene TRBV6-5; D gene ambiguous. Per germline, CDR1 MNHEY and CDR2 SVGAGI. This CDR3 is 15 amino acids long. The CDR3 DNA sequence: TGTCCCAGCAGTTACTCGTTCGGTCTCTCGGAGACCCAGTACTTC. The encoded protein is CPSSYSFGLSETQYF.

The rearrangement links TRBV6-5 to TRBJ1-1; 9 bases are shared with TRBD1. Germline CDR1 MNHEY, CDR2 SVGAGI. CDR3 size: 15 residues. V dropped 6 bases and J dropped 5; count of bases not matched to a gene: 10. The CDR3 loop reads CASRQEQGARTEAFF. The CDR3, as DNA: TGTGCCAGCAGACAGGAACAGGGGGCGAGAACTGAAGCTTTCTTT.

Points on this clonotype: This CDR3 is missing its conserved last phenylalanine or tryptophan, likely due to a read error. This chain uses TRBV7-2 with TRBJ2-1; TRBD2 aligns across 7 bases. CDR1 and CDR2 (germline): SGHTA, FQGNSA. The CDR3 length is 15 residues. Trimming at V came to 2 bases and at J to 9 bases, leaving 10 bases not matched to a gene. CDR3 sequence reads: CASSLFNGGSFEQFL. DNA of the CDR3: TGTGCCAGCAGCTTATTTAACGGGGGGAGCTTTGAGCAGTTCTTA.

In DNA form, the CDR3 reads TGTGCCAGCAGTTACTTGGGGACTCTTACACCTGAGCAGTTCTTC. Residues: CASSYLGTLTPEQFF. This sequence joins TRBV6-5 and TRBJ2-1, with D perhaps matching TRBD2 (6 bases). The CDR3 contains 15 residues. V was clipped by 1 base and J by 9 bases, with 16 bases between them. Germline V lookup: CDR1 MNHEY, CDR2 SVGAGI.

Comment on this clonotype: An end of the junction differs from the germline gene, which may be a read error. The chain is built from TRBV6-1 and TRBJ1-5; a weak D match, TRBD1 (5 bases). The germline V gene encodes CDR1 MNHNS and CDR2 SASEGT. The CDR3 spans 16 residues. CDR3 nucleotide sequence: TGTGCCAGCAGACCCAGCGGGGGGTATAGCAATCAGCCTCAGCATTTT. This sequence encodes CASRPSGGYSNQPQHF.